This T cell receptor (beta chain) was identified during a study of T cells in localized non-small cell lung cancer. Study-wide points: Across samples, adjacent lung featured a median roughly 50 of the top 100 tumor clones. Measurement of T cell clonality placed uninvolved adjacent lung highest, above the level in tumor.

On this clone itself: What it binds is unknown.

Some clones are missing from TCRdb's copy, which holds only in-frame ones; the method was immunoSEQ multiplex PCR. The table lists around 90,000 clones, around 82% of them singletons, with approximately 21% in the top ten. Germline-derived CDR1 and CDR2 are LGHNA and YNFKEQ. Germline trimming cut 0 bases from V and 4 bases from J; bases unmatched to any gene: 7. The CDR3 contains 16 residues. This receptor was obtained from a man between 35 and 75 years old with stage II squamous cell lung carcinoma. V gene TRBV4-2 combines with J gene TRBJ2-3; 7 positions match TRBD2. Sample: PBMCs, taken before any cancer treatment. The CDR3 DNA reads TGTGCCAGCAGCCAAGATCGAACGGGGGGACCAGATACGCAGTATTTT. As protein: CASSQDRTGGPDTQYF.